The T cell receptor beta chain under discussion was sequenced for a study of T cells in Graves' hyperthyroidism and ophthalmopathy. Overall study results and limits: Most clonotypes expanded in thyroid above 0.001 were likewise present in blood. In validation, the model predicted ophthalmopathy. These predictions came a median about 6.5 months before onset. A 13 V-J model separated ophthalmopathy from stable hyperthyroidism.

V gave up 7 bases and J gave up 6 bases; unmatched junction bases: 13. This CDR3 comprises 15 residues. The study excluded patients with uncontrolled infection, other autoimmune disease, pregnancy or lactation. This clonotype has only a few counts. Its antigen is unknown. Using RNA transcripts as the source, TCR beta CDR3 regions were amplified. In the first-round RT-PCR of the TCR CDR3, the HTBI primer set was used. TCRdb re-called the multiplex PCR reads with MiXCR, one entry per CDR3 protein. The sample lists around 500,000 distinct CDR3 sequences, 22% occurring once. Sequencing was performed on blood. The chain carries TRBV12-3 or TRBV12-4 and TRBJ2-3, with 7 bases fitting TRBD2. This TCR came from a woman aged 70-85 years with Graves' ophthalmopathy. CDR3 loop: CASTSTSIFADTQYF. The DNA of the CDR3 is TGTGCCAGCACCTCGACTAGCATTTTTGCCGATACGCAGTATTTT.